Each of the 21 T cell receptor beta chains below was sequenced from the same sample in a study of OX40 agonist ivuxolimab in advanced cancers. TCRdb's table, derived via immunoSEQ multiplex PCR, lists solely in-frame clones and lacks some. This table holds 35,000 to 40,000 clones, approximately 90% found once. Specimen: CD4+ or CD8+ T cells sorted from blood, collected in a trial of the OX40 agonist ivuxolimab. These receptors all come from an adult with an advanced solid tumor such as melanoma, head and neck, liver or kidney cancer.

In nucleotides, the CDR3 is TGTGCCAGCAGCTTAAGGGCCCGCTCCTACGAGCAGTACTTC. Residues: CASSLRARSYEQYF. V is TRBV7-6 and J is TRBJ2-7, with no clear D. Trimming took 2 bases from V and 0 from J, leaving 8 bases between them. This CDR3 has 14 residues. The germline V gene has CDR1 SGHVS and CDR2 FNYEAQ.

V and J are TRBV19 and TRBJ2-7; perhaps TRBD2 as D (5 bases). The CDR3 runs 15 residues. The germline CDR1 and CDR2 sequences are LNHDA and SQIVND (reference sequence). V was cut by 0 bases and J by 2 bases, with 11 bases left in between. The DNA for the CDR3 is TGTGCCAGTAGTATAGATTCTAGCTTGGCCTACGAGCAGTACTTC. Translated: CASSIDSSLAYEQYF.

V is TRBV4-1 and J is TRBJ1-2; 7 bases map to TRBD1. The trim removed 4 bases at V and 3 bases at J, leaving 5 bases unmatched. The CDR3 totals 14 residues. Per germline, CDR1 MGHRA and CDR2 YSYEKL. Here the CDR3 reads CASSPFTGDYGYTF. The CDR3 DNA reads as TGCGCCAGCAGCCCATTTACAGGGGACTATGGCTACACCTTC.

The chain couples TRBV4-1 to TRBJ1-1; the D gene is possibly TRBD1 (6 bases). The CDR3 runs to 15 residues. Between the trimmed V and J ends, which lost 5 bases and 0 bases, there was a span of 13 bases. The V gene's germline CDR1 is MGHRA and CDR2 YSYEKL. CDR3 in DNA: TGCGCCAGCAGCAGTCAGGGGCGGGTGAACACTGAAGCTTTCTTT. Translated: CASSSQGRVNTEAFF.

The rearrangement links TRBV19 to TRBJ1-4, with D hard to call. Germline CDR1 LNHDA, CDR2 SQIVND (reference sequence). The CDR3 has 16 amino acids. V shed 9 bases and J shed 0 bases, with 17 bases lying between them. This chain's CDR3 is CASATEAPSTNEKLFF. For the CDR3, the DNA is TGTGCCAGCGCTACGGAGGCGCCCTCAACTAATGAAAAACTGTTTTTT.

The chain employs TRBV11-2 and TRBJ1-1; D gene ambiguous. The CDR3 extends over 15 amino acids. V lost 5 bases and J 1 base, leaving 14 bases between the germline ends. CDR1 is SGHAT and CDR2 is FQNNGV in the germline V gene. The CDR3, as DNA: TGTGCCAGCAGCCCCCCGGGCGTAAGGAACACTGAAGCTTTCTTT. Protein product: CASSPPGVRNTEAFF.

This rearrangement joins TRBV6-1 to TRBJ1-4; 7 bases map to TRBD1. Germline CDR1 is MNHNS and CDR2 is SASEGT. J was trimmed by 2 bases and V by 6 bases; bases with no gene match: 6. The CDR3 is 15 residues long. CDR3 sequence: CASSLTGRTNEKLFF. The CDR3 DNA sequence: TGTGCCAGCAGCTTGACAGGGAGGACTAATGAAAAACTGTTTTTT.

This chain links TRBV7-2 with TRBJ1-1; TRBD1 agrees at 7 bases. The CDR3 is 16 amino acids. Germline V CDR1 and CDR2: SGHTA, FQGNSA. Trimming removed 5 bases from V and 1 base from J; junction bases left unmatched: 10. This CDR3 is CASSQSTGSGNTEAFF. CDR3 coding DNA: TGTGCCAGCAGCCAGTCGACAGGGTCAGGGAACACTGAAGCTTTCTTT.

This chain uses TRBV10-1 with TRBJ1-3, with D possibly matching TRBD1 (6 bases). V was clipped by 7 bases and J by 0 bases, with 13 bases between them. The germline CDR1 and CDR2 sequences are WNHNN and SYGVQD (reference sequence). CDR3 length: 15 amino acids. The DNA for the CDR3 is TGCGCCAGCATGAGGGACAAAAGCTCTGGAAACACCATATATTTT. Translated: CASMRDKSSGNTIYF.

The gene calls are TRBV27 and TRBJ1-5, with 9 bases fitting TRBD1. The germline CDR1 and CDR2 sequences are MNHEY and SMNVEV (reference sequence). This CDR3 comprises 15 residues. V shed 10 bases, J shed 6 bases, and the junction held 13 bases outside the gene matches. The CDR3 region has the DNA TGTGCCACCAGGGGGACAGGGAGATTACCTCAGCCCCAGCATTTT. Its protein is CATRGTGRLPQPQHF.

The chain joins TRBV4-1 to TRBJ1-5, with 10 positions matching TRBD1. Per the germline V gene, CDR1 is MGHRA and CDR2 is YSYEKL. The CDR3 length is 15 residues. V lost 4 bases to trimming and J lost 4 bases; unmatched junction nucleotides: 4. CDR3 sequence: CASSLGTGENQPQHF. The CDR3 region has the DNA TGCGCCAGCAGCCTCGGGACAGGGGAAAATCAGCCCCAGCATTTT.

This chain connects TRBV28 to TRBJ1-5; 7 nucleotides agree with TRBD1. The CDR3 consists of 17 residues. V lost 6 bases to trimming and J lost 0 bases; unmatched junction nucleotides: 11. Germline CDR1 and CDR2: MDHEN and SYDVKM. The CDR3 is CASRVGNRGYSNQPQHF. As DNA, the CDR3 is TGTGCCAGCAGGGTAGGGAACAGGGGCTATAGCAATCAGCCCCAGCATTTT.

The chain links TRBV6-4 to TRBJ2-2, with D possibly being TRBD1 or TRBD2 (5 bases each). This CDR3 is 15 amino acids long. CDR1 and CDR2 from the germline V gene are MRHNA and SNTAGT. The V end lost 6 bases, the J end lost 3 bases, and 14 bases lay between the germline ends. In DNA, the CDR3 is TGTGCCAGCAGCCCTGGGGACCCTGACACCGGGGAGCTGTTTTTT. Translated, it gives CASSPGDPDTGELFF.

The gene calls are TRBV13 and TRBJ2-7, with a possible D match to TRBD1 (6 bases). The CDR3 sequence is 16 residues long. Trimming stripped 0 bases from V and 4 bases from J, with 16 bases between. Germline CDR1 reads PRHDT; CDR2 reads FYEKMQ (reference sequence). CDR3 coding DNA: TGTGCCAGCAGCTTAGGGCAGGGGAGTTATCCTTACGAGCAGTACTTC. This sequence encodes CASSLGQGSYPYEQYF.

This chain connects TRBV7-8 to TRBJ1-4; TRBD1 is a possible D gene (5 bases). CDR1 and CDR2 (germline): SGHVS, FQNEAQ. The CDR3 totals 15 residues. With 3 bases removed from V and 3 bases from J, the gap between germline ends came to 11 bases. CDR3 nucleotides: TGTGCCAGCAGCTTGTGGCGGGGGGCTAATGAAAAACTGTTTTTT. This encodes CASSLWRGANEKLFF.

V gene TRBV7-9 combines with J gene TRBJ2-3; D is undetermined. CDR3 length: 15 amino acids. Trimming shortened V by 5 bases and J by 2 bases, and 14 bases separated the two germline ends. Germline CDR1 SEHNR, CDR2 FQNEAQ (reference sequence). The CDR3 region is CASSPILESTDTQYF. CDR3 bases: TGTGCCAGCAGCCCAATACTGGAATCCACAGATACGCAGTATTTT.

This clone was detected only a few times. This chain links TRBV19 with TRBJ1-1; D ambiguous. The CDR3 is 11 amino acids. The V gene lost 9 bases and the J gene lost 7 bases, with 12 bases spanning the gap. Germline V gene lookup returns CDR1 LNHDA and CDR2 SQIVND (reference sequence). The CDR3 spells CASKQFLEAFF. In nucleotides, the CDR3 is TGTGCCAGCAAGCAGTTTCTTGAAGCTTTCTTT. The complete variable domain, with remaining parts taken from reference TRBV19 and TRBJ1-1, reads DGGITQSPKYLFRKEGQNVTLSCEQNLNHDAMYWYRQDPGQGLRLIYYSQIVNDFQKGDIAEGYSVSREKKESFPLTVTSAQKNPTAFYLCASKQFLEAFFGQGTRLTVV.

CDR3 in amino acids: CASSPGGAVNTGELFF. CDR3 sequence (DNA): TGTGCCAGCAGCCCGGGGGGGGCGGTCAACACCGGGGAGCTGTTTTTT. The gene calls are TRBV11-2 and TRBJ2-2; 8 nucleotides line up with TRBD2. CDR3 size: 16 residues. The germline gives CDR1 SGHAT, CDR2 FQNNGV. J gave up 2 bases and V 5 bases, and 7 bases lay outside the gene matches.

V usage is TRBV7-9 and J usage is TRBJ1-5, with TRBD1 matching over 9 bases. The CDR3 loop spans 18 amino acids. Trimming at V came to 5 bases and at J to 1 base, leaving 12 bases not matched to a gene. Germline V gives CDR1 SEHNR, CDR2 FQNEAQ (reference sequence). CDR3 residues: CASSPAGTGSPSNQPQHF. The DNA of the CDR3 is TGTGCCAGCAGCCCAGCCGGGACAGGGAGTCCCAGCAATCAGCCCCAGCATTTT.

V usage is TRBV5-1 and J usage is TRBJ2-5; D uncertain. Trimming stripped 0 bases from V and 4 bases from J, with 13 bases between. From germline, CDR1 is SGHRS and CDR2 YFSETQ. The CDR3 runs to 15 residues. The CDR3 sequence is CASSLEEVTGETQYF. CDR3 nucleotide sequence: TGCGCCAGCAGCTTGGAAGAGGTCACGGGAGAGACCCAGTACTTC.

The chain combines TRBV5-4 with TRBJ1-1; a possible D gene is TRBD1 (5 bases). Germline-derived CDR1 and CDR2 are SGHNT and YYREEE (reference sequence). CDR3 size: 14 residues. Deletions cut 0 bases from V and 5 bases from J, with 11 bases between. The DNA for the CDR3 is TGTGCCAGCAGCTTGGCGGGGCGGGGGACTGAAGCTTTCTTT. It is translated as CASSLAGRGTEAFF. The full variable domain, completed using reference TRBV5-4 and TRBJ1-1, is ETGVTQSPTHLIKTRGQQVTLRCSSQSGHNTVSWYQQALGQGPQFIFQYYREEENGRGNFPPRFSGLQFPNYSSELNVNALELDDSALYLCASSLAGRGTEAFFGQGTRLTVV.